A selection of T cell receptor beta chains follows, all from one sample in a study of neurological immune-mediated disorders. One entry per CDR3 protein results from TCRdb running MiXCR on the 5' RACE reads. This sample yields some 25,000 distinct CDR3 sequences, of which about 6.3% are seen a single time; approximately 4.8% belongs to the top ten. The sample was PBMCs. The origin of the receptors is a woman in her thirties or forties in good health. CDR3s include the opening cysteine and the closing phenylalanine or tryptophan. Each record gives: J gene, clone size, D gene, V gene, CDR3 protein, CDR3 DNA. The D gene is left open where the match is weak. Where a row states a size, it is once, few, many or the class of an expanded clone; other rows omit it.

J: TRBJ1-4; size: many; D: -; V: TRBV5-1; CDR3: CASSWGGPTNEKLFF; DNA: TGCGCCAGCAGCTGGGGGGGCCCAACTAATGAAAAACTGTTTTTT
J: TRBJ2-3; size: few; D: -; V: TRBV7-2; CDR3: CASSFSLRAVTDTQYF; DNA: TGTGCCAGCAGCTTTTCCCTACGAGCGGTGACAGATACGCAGTATTTT
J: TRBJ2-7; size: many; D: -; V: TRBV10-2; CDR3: CASSERGSSSYEQYF; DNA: TGCGCCAGCAGCGAAAGAGGGAGCTCCTCCTACGAGCAGTACTTC
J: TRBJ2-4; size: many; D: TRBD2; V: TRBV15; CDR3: CATSRPGGEIGNIQYF; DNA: TGTGCCACCAGCAGGCCGGGGGGGGAGATTGGAAACATTCAGTACTTC
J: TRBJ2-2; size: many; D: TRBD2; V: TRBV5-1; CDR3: CASSTGTSGTPTGELFF; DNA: TGCGCCAGCAGCACCGGGACTAGCGGGACCCCGACCGGGGAGCTGTTTTTT
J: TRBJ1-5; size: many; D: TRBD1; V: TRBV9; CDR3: CASSSGTGGNQPQHF; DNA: TGTGCCAGCAGCTCCGGGACAGGGGGCAATCAGCCCCAGCATTTT
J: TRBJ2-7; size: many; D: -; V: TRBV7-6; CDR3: CASSLTRSSYEQYF; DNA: TGTGCCAGCAGCCTAACACGGAGCTCCTACGAGCAGTACTTC
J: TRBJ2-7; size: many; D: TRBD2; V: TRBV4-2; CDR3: CASRRSVTSDSYEQYF; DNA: TGTGCCAGCAGGCGATCGGTGACTAGCGACTCCTACGAGCAGTACTTC
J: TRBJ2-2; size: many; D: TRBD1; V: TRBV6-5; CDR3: CASRTRTGYNTGELFF; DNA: TGTGCCAGCAGGACGAGGACAGGCTACAACACCGGGGAGCTGTTTTTT
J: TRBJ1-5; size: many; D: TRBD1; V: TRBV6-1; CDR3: CASNSGTGGNQPQHF; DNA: TGTGCCAGCAACTCAGGGACAGGGGGTAATCAGCCCCAGCATTTT
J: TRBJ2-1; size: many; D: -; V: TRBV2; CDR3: CASSGGWNEQFF; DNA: TGTGCCAGCAGTGGGGGATGGAATGAGCAGTTCTTC
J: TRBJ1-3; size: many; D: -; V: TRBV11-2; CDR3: CASSYIRGPSGNTIYF; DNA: TGTGCCAGCAGTTACATCAGGGGACCTTCTGGAAACACCATATATTTT
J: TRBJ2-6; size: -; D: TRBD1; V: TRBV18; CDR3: CASSPDRAGSGANVLTF; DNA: TGTGCCAGCTCACCAGACAGGGCTGGCTCTGGGGCCAACGTCCTGACTTTC
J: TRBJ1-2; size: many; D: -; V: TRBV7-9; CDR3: CASSFVRTSHYGYTF; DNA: TGTGCCAGCAGCTTCGTGAGGACTTCTCACTATGGCTACACCTTC
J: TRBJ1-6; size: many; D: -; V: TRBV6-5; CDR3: CASRLTGANNSPLHF; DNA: TGTGCCAGCAGGTTGACAGGCGCAAATAATTCACCCCTCCACTTT
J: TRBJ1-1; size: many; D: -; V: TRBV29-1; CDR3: CSVVVGGDTEAFF; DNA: TGCAGCGTTGTCGTCGGAGGGGACACTGAAGCTTTCTTT